These T cell receptor beta chains were read from a single sample in a study of blood T cell repertoires in COVID-19. Measured with immunoSEQ multiplex PCR; TCRdb has only the in-frame clones, and not every one. The table lists under 85,000 clones, around nine tenths of them singletons. The sample comprised peripheral blood. The receptor set was obtained from a man aged 70-80 years with active or convalescent COVID-19. Both conserved end residues are part of each CDR3. A D gene is named only where the DNA matches it firmly. Rows give clone size only sometimes, using once, few, many, or a class for an expanded clone.

>14|TRBJ2-2|TRBV2|-|-
CASSQGRATGELFF
TGTGCCAGCAGTCAGGGTAGGGCCACCGGGGAGCTGTTTTTT
>13|TRBJ1-1|TRBV29-1|once|TRBD1
CSVETGGDTEAFF
TGCAGCGTTGAGACAGGGGGGGACACTGAAGCTTTCTTT
>11|TRBJ1-2|TRBV2|-|-
CASSSNYGYTF
TGTGCCAGCAGCTCTAACTATGGCTACACCTTC
>14|TRBJ2-1|TRBV30|-|-
CAWSVGWSVHPPFF
TGTGCCTGGAGTGTAGGCTGGAGCGTCCACCCCCCGTTCTTC
>13|TRBJ2-1|TRBV11-3|-|-
CASSFLSSNEQFF
TGTGCCAGCAGCTTCCTTAGTTCTAATGAGCAGTTCTTC
>16|TRBJ2-2|TRBV5-6|once|TRBD2
CASRTLAGVNTGELFF
TGTGCCAGCAGGACGCTAGCGGGAGTCAACACCGGGGAGCTGTTTTTT
>11|TRBJ1-2|TRBV7-2|-|-
CASSLTQGYTF
TGTGCCAGCAGCTTAACGCAGGGCTACACCTTC
>15|TRBJ2-2|TRBV6-2/TRBV6-3|-|TRBD2
CASSSGGANTGELFF
TGTGCCAGCAGTTCCGGGGGGGCTAACACCGGGGAGCTGTTTTTT
>16|TRBJ1-3|TRBV5-5|few|-
CASSLLFGGAGNTIYF
TGTGCCAGCAGCTTGTTATTTGGGGGGGCCGGAAACACCATATATTTT
>15|TRBJ1-3|TRBV9|-|-
CASSVAAGPGNTIYF
TGTGCCAGCAGCGTAGCTGCAGGGCCTGGAAACACCATATATTTT
>15|TRBJ1-1|TRBV27|once|-
CASSLSAGGVTEAFF
TGTGCCAGCAGTTTATCAGCGGGGGGGGTGACTGAAGCTTTCTTT
>17|TRBJ2-7|TRBV28|-|TRBD2
CASSSPRDGSGNYEQYF
TGTGCCAGCAGTTCCCCGCGGGATGGTAGCGGGAACTACGAGCAGTACTTC
>14|TRBJ1-2|TRBV7-3|-|-
CASSVPPRGYGYTF
TGTGCCAGCAGCGTGCCGCCCAGAGGCTATGGCTACACCTTC
>17|TRBJ1-1|TRBV18|-|-
CASSPPGQGRMNTEAFF
TGTGCCAGCTCACCACCCGGGCAGGGCAGAATGAACACTGAAGCTTTCTTT
>14|TRBJ2-7|TRBV5-1|-|TRBD1
CASSSGTGPYEQYF
TGCGCCAGCAGCTCCGGGACAGGGCCATACGAGCAGTACTTC
>16|TRBJ1-6|TRBV13|-|-
CASRTSGGYYNSPLHF
TGTGCCAGCAGGACCTCCGGCGGGTACTATAATTCACCCCTCCACTTT
>14|TRBJ2-5|TRBV2|-|-
CASRYQGIGETQYF
TGTGCCAGCAGATACCAGGGTATCGGGGAGACCCAGTACTTC
>13|TRBJ1-3|TRBV30|once|-
CAWSNGQGNTIYF
TGTGCCTGGAGTAACGGACAGGGAAACACCATATATTTT
>15|TRBJ2-2|TRBV11-3|few|-
CASSLVGGDGGELFF
TGTGCCAGCAGCTTAGTAGGAGGGGATGGCGGGGAGCTGTTTTTT
>14|TRBJ2-7|TRBV5-1|once|TRBD2
CASTRLAGAGEQYF
TGCGCCAGCACCCGACTAGCGGGAGCTGGCGAGCAGTACTTC